This T cell receptor (beta chain) was sequenced during a study of control samples from healthy donors and cancer patients. The CDR3 sequence is 16 residues long. V lost 3 bases and J lost 1; bases outside the gene matches: 7. CDR1 and CDR2 from the germline V gene are MNHEY and SMNVEV (reference sequence). The table came from immunoSEQ multiplex PCR; TCRdb's copy has only in-frame clones and leaves some out. Here the sample spans around 55,000 clones, approximately 89% being singletons. The source is a middle-aged man with colorectal cancer. Specimen: PBMCs. J is TRBJ2-7 and V is TRBV27; 9 bases map to TRBD1. In DNA form, the CDR3 reads TGTGCCAGCAGTTTCGGAGGGACAGGGACTTCCTACGAGCAGTACTTC. It yields the protein CASSFGGTGTSYEQYF.